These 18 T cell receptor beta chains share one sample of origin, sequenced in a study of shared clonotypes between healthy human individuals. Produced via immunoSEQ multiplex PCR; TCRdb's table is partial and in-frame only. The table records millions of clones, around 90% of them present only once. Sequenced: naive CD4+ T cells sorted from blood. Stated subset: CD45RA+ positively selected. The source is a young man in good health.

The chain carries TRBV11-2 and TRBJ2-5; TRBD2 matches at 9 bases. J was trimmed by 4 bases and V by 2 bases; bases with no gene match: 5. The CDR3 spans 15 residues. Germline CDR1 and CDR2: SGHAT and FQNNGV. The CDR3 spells CASSLMAGGIETQYF. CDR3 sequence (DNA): TGTGCCAGCAGCTTAATGGCGGGGGGGATAGAGACCCAGTACTTC. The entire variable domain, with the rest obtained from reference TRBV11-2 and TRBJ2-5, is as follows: EAGVAQSPRYKIIEKRQSVAFWCNPISGHATLYWYQQILGQGPKLLIQFQNNGVVDDSQLPKDRFSAERLKGVDSTLKIQPAKLEDSAVYLCASSLMAGGIETQYFGPGTRLLVL.

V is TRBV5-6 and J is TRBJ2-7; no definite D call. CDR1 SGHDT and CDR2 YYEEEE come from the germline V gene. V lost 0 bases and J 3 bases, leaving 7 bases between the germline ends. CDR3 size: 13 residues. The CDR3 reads CASSLAAVYEQYF. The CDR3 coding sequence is TGTGCCAGCAGCTTGGCCGCAGTCTACGAGCAGTACTTC.

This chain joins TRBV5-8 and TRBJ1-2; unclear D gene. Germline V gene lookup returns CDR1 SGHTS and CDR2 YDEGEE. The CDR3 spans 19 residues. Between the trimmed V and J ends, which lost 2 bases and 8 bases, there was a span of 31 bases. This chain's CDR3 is CASSLTVSRGARTTSGYTF. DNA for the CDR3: TGTGCCAGCAGCTTAACGGTTTCTCGAGGTGCGAGGACGACCAGCGGCTACACCTTC.

The CDR3 loop reads CASSLLGGETEAFF. Written as DNA, the CDR3 is TGTGCCAGTAGTTTGCTGGGGGGAGAAACTGAAGCTTTCTTT. This sequence joins TRBV19 and TRBJ1-1, with D perhaps TRBD1 (5 bases). There are 14 residues in the CDR3. The V and J ends lost 5 bases and 5 bases respectively, with 15 bases between them. In germline, CDR1 is LNHDA, CDR2 SQIVND (reference sequence).

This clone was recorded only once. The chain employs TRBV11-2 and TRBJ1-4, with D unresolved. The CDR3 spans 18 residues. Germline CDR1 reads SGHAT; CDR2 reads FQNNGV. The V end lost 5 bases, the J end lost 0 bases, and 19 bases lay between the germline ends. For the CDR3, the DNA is TGTGCCAGCAGCCCACAGACATTGAGGAGAGCAACTAATGAAAAACTGTTTTTT. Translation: CASSPQTLRRATNEKLFF.

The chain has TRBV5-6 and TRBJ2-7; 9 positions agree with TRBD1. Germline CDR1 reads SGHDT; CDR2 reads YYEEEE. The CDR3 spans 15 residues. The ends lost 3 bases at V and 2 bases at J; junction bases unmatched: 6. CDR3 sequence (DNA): TGTGCCAGCAGCTCCAGGACAGGGGATACCTACGAGCAGTACTTC. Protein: CASSSRTGDTYEQYF.

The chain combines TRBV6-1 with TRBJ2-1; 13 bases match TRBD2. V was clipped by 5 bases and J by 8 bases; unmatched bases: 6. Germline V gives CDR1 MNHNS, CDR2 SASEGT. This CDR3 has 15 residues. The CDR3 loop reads CASSISLAGGYEQFF. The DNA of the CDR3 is TGTGCCAGCAGTATTTCACTAGCGGGAGGGTATGAGCAGTTCTTC.

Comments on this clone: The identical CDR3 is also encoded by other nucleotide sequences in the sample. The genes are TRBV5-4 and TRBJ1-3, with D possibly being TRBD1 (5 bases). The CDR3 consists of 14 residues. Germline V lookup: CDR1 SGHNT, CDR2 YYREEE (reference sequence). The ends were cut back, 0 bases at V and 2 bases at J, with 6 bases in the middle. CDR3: CASSLAGAGNTIYF. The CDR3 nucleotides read TGTGCCAGCAGCTTGGCGGGGGCTGGAAACACCATATATTTT.

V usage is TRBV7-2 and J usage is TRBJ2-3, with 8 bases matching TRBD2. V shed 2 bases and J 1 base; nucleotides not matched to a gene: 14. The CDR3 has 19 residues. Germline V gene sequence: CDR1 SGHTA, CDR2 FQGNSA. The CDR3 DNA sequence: TGTGCCAGCAGCTTATTTGTGATCCGCGGGGGGCCGGGCACAGATACGCAGTATTTT. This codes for CASSLFVIRGGPGTDTQYF.

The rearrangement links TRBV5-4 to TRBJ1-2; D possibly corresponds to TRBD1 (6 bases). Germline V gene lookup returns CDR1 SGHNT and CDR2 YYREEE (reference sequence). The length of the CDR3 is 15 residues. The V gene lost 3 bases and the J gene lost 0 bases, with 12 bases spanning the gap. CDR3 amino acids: CASSSLRTANYGYTF. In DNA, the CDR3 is TGTGCCAGCAGCTCCTTAAGGACAGCTAACTATGGCTACACCTTC.

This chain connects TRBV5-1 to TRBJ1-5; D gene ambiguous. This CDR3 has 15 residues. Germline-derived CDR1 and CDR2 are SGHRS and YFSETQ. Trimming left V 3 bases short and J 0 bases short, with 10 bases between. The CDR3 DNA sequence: TGCGCCAGCAGCTCGGACGGTTATAGCAATCAGCCCCAGCATTTT. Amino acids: CASSSDGYSNQPQHF.

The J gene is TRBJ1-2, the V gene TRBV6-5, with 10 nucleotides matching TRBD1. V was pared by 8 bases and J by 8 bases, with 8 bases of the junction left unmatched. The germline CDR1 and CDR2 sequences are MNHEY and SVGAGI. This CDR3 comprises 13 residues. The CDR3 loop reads CASGQGGLWGYTF. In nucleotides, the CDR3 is TGTGCCAGCGGACAGGGGGGCCTATGGGGCTACACCTTC.

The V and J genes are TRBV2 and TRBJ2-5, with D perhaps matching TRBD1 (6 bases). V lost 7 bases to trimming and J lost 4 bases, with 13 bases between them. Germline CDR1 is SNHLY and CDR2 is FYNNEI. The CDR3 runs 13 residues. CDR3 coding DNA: TGTGCCAGCACACAGGGAATTGCAGAGACCCAGTACTTC. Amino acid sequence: CASTQGIAETQYF.

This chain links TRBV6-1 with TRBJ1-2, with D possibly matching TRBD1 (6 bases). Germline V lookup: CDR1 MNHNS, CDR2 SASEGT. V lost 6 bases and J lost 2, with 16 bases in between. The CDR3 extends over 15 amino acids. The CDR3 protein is CASSTTGRGNYGYTF. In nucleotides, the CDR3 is TGTGCCAGCAGCACAACAGGGAGAGGGAACTATGGCTACACCTTC.

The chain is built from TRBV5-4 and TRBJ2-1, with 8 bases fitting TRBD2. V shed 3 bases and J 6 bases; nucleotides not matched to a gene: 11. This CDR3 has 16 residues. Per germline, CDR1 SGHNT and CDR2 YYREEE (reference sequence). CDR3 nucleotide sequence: TGTGCCAGCAGCTCCTATAGCGGGACGCGTAGCAATGAGCAGTTCTTC. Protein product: CASSSYSGTRSNEQFF.

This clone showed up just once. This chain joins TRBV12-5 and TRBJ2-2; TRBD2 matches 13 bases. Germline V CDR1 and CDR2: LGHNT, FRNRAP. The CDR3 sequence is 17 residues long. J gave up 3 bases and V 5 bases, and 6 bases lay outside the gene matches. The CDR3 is CASGPGLAGLDTGELFF. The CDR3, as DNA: TGTGCTAGTGGTCCGGGACTAGCGGGATTAGACACCGGGGAGCTGTTTTTT.

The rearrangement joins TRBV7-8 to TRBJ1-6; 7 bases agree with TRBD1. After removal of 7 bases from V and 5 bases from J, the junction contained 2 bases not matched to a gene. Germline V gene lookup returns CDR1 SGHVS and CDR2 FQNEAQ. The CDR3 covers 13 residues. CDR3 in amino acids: CASKQGNNSPLHF. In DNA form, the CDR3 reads TGTGCCAGCAAACAGGGGAATAATTCACCCCTCCACTTT.

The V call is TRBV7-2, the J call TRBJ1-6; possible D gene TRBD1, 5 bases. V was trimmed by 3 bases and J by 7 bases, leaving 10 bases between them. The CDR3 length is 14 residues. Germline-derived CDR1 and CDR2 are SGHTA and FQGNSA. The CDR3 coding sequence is TGTGCCAGCAGCTTCGGGACGGGGAATTCACCCCTCCACTTT. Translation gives CASSFGTGNSPLHF.